One sample yielded the 19 T cell receptor beta chains listed below, sequenced in a study of blood T cell repertoires in COVID-19. Libraries were prepared by immunoSEQ multiplex PCR; TCRdb keeps only in-frame clonotypes and omits some of them. Among 250,000 to 350,000 clones listed, around 90% were seen once. The sequenced material came from peripheral blood. The receptors originated from a man younger than 30 with active or convalescent COVID-19.

The chain links TRBV9 to TRBJ2-1; a weak D match, TRBD2 (7 bases). Per germline, CDR1 SGDLS and CDR2 YYNGEE. The CDR3 extends over 15 amino acids. V was cut by 0 bases and J by 2 bases, with 9 bases left in between. The CDR3 DNA is TGTGCCAGCAGCGTAGGAGGGGGGGCCTACAATGAGCAGTTCTTC. This sequence encodes CASSVGGGAYNEQFF.

The V gene is TRBV6-5, the J gene TRBJ2-7, with 8 bases aligning to TRBD1. The ends lost 5 bases at V and 2 bases at J; junction bases unmatched: 8. The CDR3 spans 15 residues. From germline, CDR1 is MNHEY and CDR2 SVGAGI. CDR3 in DNA: TGTGCCAGCAGTAAGGACAGGGTGCCTACCTACGAGCAGTACTTC. It codes for CASSKDRVPTYEQYF.

The rearrangement uses TRBV28 and TRBJ1-4, with TRBD1 matching over 9 bases. V gave up 6 bases and J gave up 4 bases; unmatched junction bases: 6. In germline, CDR1 is MDHEN, CDR2 SYDVKM. CDR3 length equals 15 residues. In DNA form, the CDR3 reads TGTGCCAGCAGCCGGACAGGGGAGAGTAATGAAAAACTGTTTTTT. Protein sequence: CASSRTGESNEKLFF. The whole variable domain, filled in from reference TRBV28 and TRBJ1-4, reads DVKVTQSSRYLVKRTGEKVFLECVQDMDHENMFWYRQDPGLGLRLIYFSYDVKMKEKGDIPEGYSVSREKKERFSLILESASTNQTSMYLCASSRTGESNEKLFFGSGTQLSVL.

The rearrangement links TRBV25-1 to TRBJ2-7; tentatively, D is TRBD1 (6 bases). Trimming took 8 bases from V and 2 from J, leaving 16 bases between them. This CDR3 has 14 residues. Per the germline V gene, CDR1 is MGHDK and CDR2 is SYGVNS. The chain's CDR3 is CASGYGQGTYEQYF. The CDR3 nucleotides read TGTGCCAGCGGCTATGGTCAGGGGACCTACGAGCAGTACTTC.

The chain links TRBV18 to TRBJ1-5; 9 bases map to TRBD1. Losses at the gene ends were 2 bases for V and 4 bases for J; bases not matched to a gene: 3. This CDR3 spans 15 amino acids. CDR1 KGHSH and CDR2 LQKENI come from the germline V gene. The CDR3 nucleotides are TGTGCCAGCTCACCAACAGGACAGGGGAATCAGCCCCAGCATTTT. Translation gives CASSPTGQGNQPQHF.

The genes are TRBV11-3 and TRBJ2-3; 10 nucleotides agree with TRBD2. The CDR3 covers 17 residues. The V gene end was trimmed by 5 bases and the J gene end by 5 bases; junction bases not matched to a gene: 13. The germline V gene encodes CDR1 SGHNT and CDR2 YENEEA. The CDR3 reads CASSPSVGTSDVDTQYF. In nucleotides, the CDR3 is TGTGCCAGCAGCCCCTCTGTTGGGACTAGCGATGTAGATACGCAGTATTTT.

The chain uses TRBV4-1 and TRBJ2-2, with D possibly matching TRBD1 (6 bases). Germline V lookup: CDR1 MGHRA, CDR2 YSYEKL. CDR3 length: 15 amino acids. V lost 1 base and J 4 bases, leaving 10 bases between the germline ends. This chain's CDR3 is CASSQADRATGELFF. The CDR3 DNA sequence: TGCGCCAGCAGCCAAGCGGACAGAGCCACCGGGGAGCTGTTTTTT.

This clone was counted a single time. V gene TRBV2 combines with J gene TRBJ1-2; tentatively, D is TRBD1 (5 bases). Trimming removed 4 bases at V and 8 bases at J, with 14 bases between. This CDR3 contains 13 residues. Germline V gives CDR1 SNHLY, CDR2 FYNNEI. CDR3 nucleotide sequence: TGTGCCAGCAGTGCTCAGGGTTTGTTGGGCTACACCTTC. Amino acid sequence: CASSAQGLLGYTF. Looking up the rest from reference TRBV2 and TRBJ1-2 gives the full variable domain: EPEVTQTPSHQVTQMGQEVILRCVPISNHLYFYWYRQILGQKVEFLVSFYNNEISEKSEIFDDQFSVERPDGSNFTLKIRSTKLEDSAMYFCASSAQGLLGYTFGSGTRLTVV.

V and J are TRBV5-1 and TRBJ2-5, with TRBD2 as a possible D gene (6 bases). The CDR3 has 16 amino acids. Trimming removed 4 bases at V and 0 bases at J, with 16 bases between. CDR1 is SGHRS, CDR2 YFSETQ, per germline. CDR3 nucleotides: TGCGCCAGCAGCCCATCGGGGGTGGGGAACCAAGAGACCCAGTACTTC. Translated: CASSPSGVGNQETQYF.

CDR3 nucleotides: TGTGCCAGCAGTTTGCGACAGTTCCATAATTCACCCCTCCACTTT. Its protein product is CASSLRQFHNSPLHF. The chain couples TRBV28 to TRBJ1-6; tentatively, D is TRBD1 (5 bases). Germline assignment: CDR1 MDHEN and CDR2 SYDVKM. V lost 3 bases, J lost 5 bases, and 11 bases lay in between. The CDR3 totals 15 residues.

The V call is TRBV10-2, the J call TRBJ1-2; the D is unclear. The V end was cut by 0 bases, the J end by 4 bases, with 9 bases between. This CDR3 region has 14 residues. Germline V gene data show CDR1 as WSHSY and CDR2 as SAAADI. The CDR3 loop is CASSESGRGYGYTF. The DNA of the CDR3 is TGCGCCAGCAGTGAGTCGGGTCGGGGCTATGGCTACACCTTC.

As regards this clone: Other DNA sequences in this sample translate to the same CDR3. The V call is TRBV7-9, the J call TRBJ1-5, with D perhaps matching TRBD1 (5 bases). The CDR3 consists of 14 residues. V lost 5 bases and J 1 base, leaving 9 bases between the germline ends. Looked up from germline, CDR1 is SEHNR and CDR2 is FQNEAQ (reference sequence). In DNA, the CDR3 is TGTGCCAGCAGCCCCCCAGGGAGCAATCAGCCCCAGCATTTT. Translation: CASSPPGSNQPQHF.

This clone was picked up one time. The genes are TRBV21-1 and TRBJ1-4. TRBV21-1 is noted as a pseudogene. The CDR3 loop spans 17 amino acids. Here the CDR3 reads CASSKQEEGGTNEKLFF. The CDR3 DNA is TGTGCCAGCAGCAAACAGGAGGAGGGTGGAACTAATGAAAAACTGTTTTTT.

This chain uses TRBV10-2 with TRBJ1-5; D might be TRBD1 (5 bases). Between the trimmed V and J ends, which lost 7 bases and 6 bases, there was a span of 13 bases. CDR3 length: 13 residues. CDR1 WSHSY and CDR2 SAAADI come from the germline V gene. The DNA of the CDR3 is TGCGCCAGCATGTACAGGCTCTCTCAGCCCCAGCATTTT. Translation gives CASMYRLSQPQHF.

On this clone: One junction end does not reproduce the germline sequence, and a read error may be involved. This chain uses TRBV28 with TRBJ2-3; no definite D call. Germline CDR1 MDHEN, CDR2 SYDVKM. The length of the CDR3 is 15 residues. DNA of the CDR3: TGTGCCAGCAGTCCCCAGTCCACCCACACAAATACGCAGTATTTT. Encoded protein: CASSPQSTHTNTQYF.

This chain connects TRBV19 to TRBJ1-4, with 9 bases that match TRBD1. Germline V gene data show CDR1 as LNHDA and CDR2 as SQIVND (reference sequence). Trimming removed 5 bases from V and 3 bases from J; junction bases left unmatched: 7. CDR3 length equals 16 residues. The DNA of the CDR3 is TGTGCCAGTAGTCCCGGGACAGGGTTATCTAATGAAAAACTGTTTTTT. Protein sequence: CASSPGTGLSNEKLFF.

The V gene is TRBV28, the J gene TRBJ2-7; D is ambiguous. V was pared by 5 bases and J by 2 bases, with 10 bases between. This CDR3 contains 13 residues. The germline V gene has CDR1 MDHEN and CDR2 SYDVKM. CDR3 in amino acids: CASSRLLPYEQYF. CDR3 bases: TGTGCCAGCAGTCGATTACTTCCCTACGAGCAGTACTTC. The whole variable domain, remainder taken from reference TRBV28 and TRBJ2-7, is DVKVTQSSRYLVKRTGEKVFLECVQDMDHENMFWYRQDPGLGLRLIYFSYDVKMKEKGDIPEGYSVSREKKERFSLILESASTNQTSMYLCASSRLLPYEQYFGPGTRLTVT.

This chain joins TRBV7-2 and TRBJ2-3; possibly TRBD1 for D (6 bases). The CDR3 runs to 15 residues. The ends were cut back, 5 bases at V and 0 bases at J, with 12 bases in the middle. Germline V gene lookup returns CDR1 SGHTA and CDR2 FQGNSA. This chain's CDR3 is CASSQKQGSTDTQYF. The CDR3 DNA reads as TGTGCCAGCAGCCAAAAACAGGGAAGCACAGATACGCAGTATTTT.

This clone appeared a single time. The chain recombines TRBV7-9 with TRBJ2-7; 8 bases line up with TRBD2. Germline V CDR1 and CDR2: SEHNR, FQNEAQ (reference sequence). CDR3 size: 16 residues. The J segment lost 3 bases and the V segment lost 4 bases, leaving 11 bases of the junction unmatched. The CDR3 sequence: CASSSPAIAGNYEQYF. The CDR3 DNA is TGTGCCAGCAGCTCACCCGCGATAGCGGGAAACTACGAGCAGTACTTC.